This entry lists 22 T cell receptor beta chains sequenced from one sample in a study of blood T cell repertoires in COVID-19. Produced via immunoSEQ multiplex PCR; TCRdb's table is partial and in-frame only. This table holds 140,000 to 150,000 clones, about 89% found once. Sequenced sample: peripheral blood. The receptors stem from a man between 60 and 70 years old with active or convalescent COVID-19.

This sequence joins TRBV27 and TRBJ2-6, with D unclear. CDR3 length equals 15 residues. The V end was cut by 6 bases, the J end by 0 bases, with 9 bases between. Germline V CDR1 and CDR2: MNHEY, SMNVEV (reference sequence). The DNA of the CDR3 is TGTGCCAGCAGCTACTCACTCTCTGGGGCCAACGTCCTGACTTTC. Protein: CASSYSLSGANVLTF.

This chain uses TRBV4-1 with TRBJ2-7, with D tentatively TRBD1 (7 bases). Germline loops: CDR1 MGHRA, CDR2 YSYEKL. This CDR3 spans 16 amino acids. The V end was cut by 0 bases, the J end by 6 bases, with 18 bases between. The CDR3 bases are TGCGCCAGCAGCCAAGAAGGTTTCCAGGGGGGACGCGAGCAGTACTTC. Translating it yields CASSQEGFQGGREQYF.

This sequence joins TRBV18 and TRBJ1-1; unclear D gene. Trimming took off 6 bases at V and 4 bases at J, with 12 bases between the two ends. The length of the CDR3 is 13 residues. Per germline, CDR1 KGHSH and CDR2 LQKENI. The CDR3 here is CASSRQPVTEAFF. CDR3 DNA sequence: TGTGCCAGCTCGCGACAACCCGTCACTGAAGCTTTCTTT.

This clone was detected once. The V and J genes are TRBV29-1 and TRBJ1-1, with TRBD1 matching over 7 bases. Unmatched junction bases numbered 8, after V lost 7 bases and J lost 6 bases. The CDR3 loop spans 12 amino acids. Germline lookup yields CDR1 SQVTM and CDR2 ANQGSEA. The DNA for the CDR3 is TGCAGCGGTGCGACAGGGATAGCTGAAGCTTTCTTT. It is translated as CSGATGIAEAFF.

The rearrangement uses TRBV7-8 and TRBJ1-1, with D uncertain. This CDR3 is 16 amino acids long. The V gene's germline CDR1 is SGHVS and CDR2 FQNEAQ. V shed 5 bases and J shed 5 bases, with 21 bases lying between them. The CDR3 DNA follows: TGTGCCAGCAGCACTGGACTAGGCCGCGGAACGACTGAAGCTTTCTTT. Amino acids: CASSTGLGRGTTEAFF.

The genes are TRBV4-2 and TRBJ2-3; possible D gene TRBD2, 5 bases. Germline V CDR1 and CDR2: LGHNA, YNFKEQ. The CDR3 has 13 amino acids. V was pared by 4 bases and J by 5 bases, with 10 bases between. CDR3 region: CASSRLYQDTQYF. The CDR3 bases are TGTGCCAGCAGCCGACTATACCAAGATACGCAGTATTTT.

The chain employs TRBV6-5 and TRBJ1-5, with D possibly TRBD1 on 5 matching bases. This CDR3 has 14 residues. Trimming removed 6 bases at V and 0 bases at J, with 9 bases between. The V gene's germline CDR1 is MNHEY and CDR2 SVGAGI. CDR3 nucleotides: TGTGCCAGCAGGGCAGGGTATAGCAATCAGCCCCAGCATTTT. Translating gives CASRAGYSNQPQHF.

This sequence joins TRBV7-2 and TRBJ2-1, with 14 bases aligning to TRBD2. This CDR3 is built from 16 residues. V was pared by 0 bases and J by 6 bases, with 1 base of the junction left unmatched. The V gene's germline CDR1 is SGHTA and CDR2 FQGNSA. DNA for the CDR3: TGTGCCAGCAGCTTAGCGACTAGCGGGGGGGCCAATGAGCAGTTCTTC. Its protein is CASSLATSGGANEQFF.

V usage is TRBV27 and J usage is TRBJ1-1; D is undetermined. Trimming left V 3 bases short and J 0 bases short, with 11 bases between. The germline V gene has CDR1 MNHEY and CDR2 SMNVEV (reference sequence). The CDR3 sequence is 15 residues long. This chain's CDR3 is CASSFAQVVNTEAFF. The CDR3 DNA reads TGTGCCAGCAGTTTCGCGCAGGTGGTGAACACTGAAGCTTTCTTT.

V gene TRBV4-3 combines with J gene TRBJ1-4, with 7 bases lining up with TRBD1. This CDR3 comprises 19 residues. CDR1 and CDR2 from the germline V gene are LGHNA and YSLEER. V lost 2 bases to trimming and J lost 0 bases; unmatched junction nucleotides: 12. The CDR3 DNA reads TGCGCCAGCAGCCAACGGACAGGTCATAGGAGTACAACTAATGAAAAACTGTTTTTT. This translates into CASSQRTGHRSTTNEKLFF.

V is TRBV24-1 and J is TRBJ2-1, with TRBD2 matching over 9 bases. The germline V gene encodes CDR1 KGHDR and CDR2 SFDVKD. Trimming removed 4 bases from V and 4 bases from J; junction bases left unmatched: 7. This CDR3 is 16 amino acids long. The DNA for the CDR3 is TGTGCCACCAGTGAGACTAGCGGAGCCGTATACAATGAGCAGTTCTTC. This encodes CATSETSGAVYNEQFF.

The J gene is TRBJ1-2, the V gene TRBV27; 8 nucleotides line up with TRBD1. With V trimmed by 5 bases and J by 4 bases, 9 bases remained unmatched. The CDR3 extends over 15 amino acids. CDR1 MNHEY and CDR2 SMNVEV come from the germline V gene (reference sequence). The CDR3 reads CASSIGQGQAYGYTF. In nucleotides, the CDR3 is TGTGCCAGCAGTATCGGACAGGGACAAGCCTATGGCTACACCTTC.

The chain couples TRBV7-2 to TRBJ1-2; TRBD1 aligns across 9 bases. Germline CDR1 SGHTA, CDR2 FQGNSA. The CDR3 runs 14 residues. V dropped 4 bases and J dropped 8; count of bases not matched to a gene: 8. The CDR3 protein is CASSSDRGSGGYTF. CDR3 nucleotide sequence: TGTGCCAGCAGCTCCGACAGGGGGAGCGGGGGCTACACCTTC.

This clone came up a few times. The chain recombines TRBV6-5 with TRBJ2-3; 8 bases agree with TRBD2. From germline, CDR1 is MNHEY and CDR2 SVGAGI. This CDR3 spans 14 amino acids. V dropped 6 bases and J dropped 1; count of bases not matched to a gene: 3. CDR3: CASSRGGGTDTQYF. The CDR3 nucleotides are TGTGCCAGCAGCCGGGGGGGCGGCACAGATACGCAGTATTTT.

The V and J genes are TRBV7-2 and TRBJ1-1; TRBD1 matches 7 bases. CDR1 and CDR2 (germline): SGHTA, FQGNSA. The CDR3 has 14 residues. After removal of 5 bases from V and 3 bases from J, the junction contained 6 bases not matched to a gene. In DNA form, the CDR3 reads TGTGCCAGCAGCGCTCAGGGGGGAGACACTGAAGCTTTCTTT. This translates into CASSAQGGDTEAFF.

V and J are TRBV5-1 and TRBJ1-1; 8 bases agree with TRBD1. Germline trimming cut 4 bases from V and 1 base from J; bases unmatched to any gene: 3. Germline values: CDR1 SGHRS, CDR2 YFSETQ. This CDR3 has 14 amino acids. CDR3 in amino acids: CASSAGTGNTEAFF. The CDR3 DNA sequence: TGCGCCAGCAGCGCCGGGACAGGGAACACTGAAGCTTTCTTT.

This chain's CDR3 is CASSVRGRGSTDTQYF. The CDR3 nucleotides are TGTGCCAGCAGTGTCCGAGGGCGGGGGAGCACAGATACGCAGTATTTT. The V and J genes are TRBV2 and TRBJ2-3; 7 bases are shared with TRBD2. The CDR3 is 16 residues long. Germline values: CDR1 SNHLY, CDR2 FYNNEI. Trimming removed 4 bases from V and 0 bases from J; junction bases left unmatched: 7.

This clone occurred a few times. The rearrangement joins TRBV18 to TRBJ2-1; 7 nucleotides agree with TRBD1. The ends lost 2 bases at V and 3 bases at J; junction bases unmatched: 4. Germline V gives CDR1 KGHSH, CDR2 LQKENI. This CDR3 comprises 15 residues. CDR3 in amino acids: CASSPGTVIYNEQFF. DNA of the CDR3: TGTGCCAGCTCACCAGGGACAGTTATCTACAATGAGCAGTTCTTC.

The chain's CDR3 is CASKERETGELFF. The CDR3 nucleotides are TGTGCCAGCAAGGAGCGGGAGACCGGGGAGCTGTTTTTT. The V gene is TRBV2, the J gene TRBJ2-2, with 8 bases lining up with TRBD2. CDR3 size: 13 residues. Germline CDR1 is SNHLY and CDR2 is FYNNEI. J gave up 5 bases and V 7 bases, and 3 bases lay outside the gene matches.

This chain connects TRBV5-4 to TRBJ1-4, with D possibly TRBD1 on 5 matching bases. Germline V gene data show CDR1 as SGHNT and CDR2 as YYREEE (reference sequence). CDR3 length: 15 amino acids. Trimming removed 1 base at V and 8 bases at J, with 15 bases between. DNA of the CDR3: TGTGCCAGCAGCTTGTCGGGCAGGGTTGACGAAAAACTGTTTTTT. Translated: CASSLSGRVDEKLFF. The entire variable domain, with the rest obtained from reference TRBV5-4 and TRBJ1-4, is as follows: ETGVTQSPTHLIKTRGQQVTLRCSSQSGHNTVSWYQQALGQGPQFIFQYYREEENGRGNFPPRFSGLQFPNYSSELNVNALELDDSALYLCASSLSGRVDEKLFFGSGTQLSVL.

The chain couples TRBV9 to TRBJ2-7, with a possible D match to TRBD2 (5 bases). This CDR3 has 14 amino acids. Germline-derived CDR1 and CDR2 are SGDLS and YYNGEE. Trimming pared 4 bases from V and 1 base from J, leaving 12 bases between. The CDR3 loop reads CASSSTPGSYEQYF. The CDR3 bases are TGTGCCAGCAGCTCCACCCCGGGGTCCTACGAGCAGTACTTC.

The genes are TRBV6-4 and TRBJ2-1; D is undetermined. The CDR3 is made up of 9 amino acids. Trimming removed 10 bases from V and 8 bases from J, with 6 bases in between. CDR1 and CDR2 (germline): MRHNA, SNTAGT. The CDR3 region is CANGHEQFF. CDR3 bases: TGTGCCAATGGGCATGAGCAGTTCTTC.